This passage covers 27 T cell receptor beta chains from one sample sequenced in a study of blood T cell repertoires in COVID-19 (dated by TCRdb to about 2020). Library prep was done by the immunoSEQ multiplex PCR assay. Entries here come from immuneACCESS through TCRdb and include only in-frame sequences with V and J called. Some clones fail to appear in such tables; in the studies checked, an unresolved V gene covers under half of the shortfall, and the cause of the remainder is unknown. This sample has about 44,000 clones in its table, and around 84% of those were observed once. About 45% of the sample goes to the ten largest clones. The source material was peripheral blood. These receptor sequences come from a human donor in a cohort sampled during active COVID-19.

This clone was seen just once. This rearrangement joins TRBV5-5 to TRBJ2-7; possibly TRBD2 for D (6 bases). V was clipped by 3 bases and J by 3 bases, with 7 bases between them. Germline-derived CDR1 and CDR2 are SGHKS and YYEKEE (reference sequence). There are 12 residues in the CDR3. The CDR3 sequence is CASSSGDYEQYF. CDR3 in DNA: TGTGCCAGCAGCTCGGGGGACTACGAGCAGTACTTC.

The gene calls are TRBV11-2 and TRBJ1-4; TRBD1 agrees at 8 bases. V lost 0 bases and J lost 7; bases outside the gene matches: 4. The length of the CDR3 is 15 residues. Germline lookup yields CDR1 SGHAT and CDR2 FQNNGV. CDR3 amino acids: CASSLDRQGFEKLFF. The CDR3 DNA sequence: TGTGCCAGCAGCTTAGATCGACAGGGGTTTGAAAAACTGTTTTTT.

The chain has TRBV6-6 and TRBJ1-5; D is possibly TRBD1 (6 bases). V gave up 5 bases and J gave up 5 bases, with 16 bases separating them. This CDR3 region has 15 residues. Germline loops: CDR1 MNHNY, CDR2 SVGAGI (reference sequence). CDR3 bases: TGTGCCAGCAGTGGGGATTGGGGGCCATATCAGCCCCAGCATTTT. It translates to CASSGDWGPYQPQHF.

In this sample, this clone turned up once. The J gene is TRBJ1-2, the V gene TRBV29-1, with 7 bases aligning to TRBD1. The CDR3 runs to 12 residues. Looked up from germline, CDR1 is SQVTM and CDR2 is ANQGSEA. The J segment lost 5 bases and the V segment lost 4 bases, leaving 4 bases of the junction unmatched. DNA of the CDR3: TGCAGCGTTGGAGGGGGCGATTATGGCTACACCTTC. Its translation is CSVGGGDYGYTF.

This clone has just one count. The chain recombines TRBV28 with TRBJ1-6; TRBD1 matches 7 bases. Trimming at V came to 3 bases and at J to 8 bases, leaving 4 bases not matched to a gene. This CDR3 comprises 14 residues. In germline, CDR1 is MDHEN, CDR2 SYDVKM. The CDR3 DNA sequence: TGTGCCAGCAGTTTTACAGGGGTCGATTCACCCCTCCACTTT. It specifies CASSFTGVDSPLHF. Supplemented by reference TRBV28 and TRBJ1-6, the full variable domain reads DVKVTQSSRYLVKRTGEKVFLECVQDMDHENMFWYRQDPGLGLRLIYFSYDVKMKEKGDIPEGYSVSREKKERFSLILESASTNQTSMYLCASSFTGVDSPLHFGNGTRLTVT.

This chain uses TRBV19 with TRBJ1-3; tentatively, D is TRBD1 (6 bases). Germline V gene sequence: CDR1 LNHDA, CDR2 SQIVND (reference sequence). V lost 4 bases, J lost 0 bases, and 16 bases lay in between. This CDR3 is built from 17 residues. CDR3 in DNA: TGTGCCAGTAGTACCCGGGACATGAGGCCCTCTGGAAACACCATATATTTT. Residues: CASSTRDMRPSGNTIYF.

The chain joins TRBV12-3 or TRBV12-4 to TRBJ1-4; D possibly corresponds to TRBD1 (6 bases). Trimming took off 3 bases at V and 6 bases at J, with 8 bases between the two ends. The length of the CDR3 is 13 residues. DNA for the CDR3: TGTGCCAGCAGTTTTAGGACAGATGAAAAACTGTTTTTT. As protein: CASSFRTDEKLFF.

The genes are TRBV4-1 and TRBJ2-3, with 12 bases lining up with TRBD2. The V gene's germline CDR1 is MGHRA and CDR2 YSYEKL. The CDR3 length is 18 residues. The J segment lost 5 bases and the V segment lost 4 bases, leaving 13 bases of the junction unmatched. CDR3 region: CASSPQKLAGGLKDTQYF. Written as DNA, the CDR3 is TGCGCCAGCAGCCCCCAAAAACTAGCGGGGGGTCTTAAAGATACGCAGTATTTT.

This chain joins TRBV11-2 and TRBJ2-4; D is undetermined. V was trimmed by 0 bases and J by 0 bases, leaving 3 bases between them. Per the germline V gene, CDR1 is SGHAT and CDR2 is FQNNGV. The CDR3 runs 14 residues. The CDR3: CASSLDLAKNIQYF. Written as DNA, the CDR3 is TGTGCCAGCAGCTTAGATCTAGCCAAAAACATTCAGTACTTC. Combining the CDR3 with reference TRBV11-2 and TRBJ2-4 gives the whole variable domain EAGVAQSPRYKIIEKRQSVAFWCNPISGHATLYWYQQILGQGPKLLIQFQNNGVVDDSQLPKDRFSAERLKGVDSTLKIQPAKLEDSAVYLCASSLDLAKNIQYFGAGTRLSVL.

The CDR3 DNA reads as TGTGCCAGCAGTGAAGCGCCCCCGGGACAGGGGGAAAAACTGTTTTTT. It is translated as CASSEAPPGQGEKLFF. The rearrangement uses TRBV6-1 and TRBJ1-4; 10 bases are shared with TRBD1. V shed 0 bases and J 8 bases; nucleotides not matched to a gene: 6. In germline, CDR1 is MNHNS, CDR2 SASEGT. This CDR3 is 16 amino acids long.

By proportion, this clone is medium-sized (0.01 to 0.1%). The chain carries TRBV27 and TRBJ2-5, with a possible D match to TRBD2 (6 bases). Trimming pared 4 bases from V and 5 bases from J, leaving 20 bases between. Germline V CDR1 and CDR2: MNHEY, SMNVEV (reference sequence). CDR3 length: 16 amino acids. In DNA, the CDR3 is TGTGCCAGCAGTTCTCGGACTGGCCCGGGGGTGGAGACCCAGTACTTC. It is translated as CASSSRTGPGVETQYF.

In DNA, the CDR3 is TGTGCCAGCAGCTTAGGGACTAGCACAGATACGCAGTATTTT. Translation: CASSLGTSTDTQYF. The V and J genes are TRBV7-9 and TRBJ2-3; weak D call: TRBD2 (5 bases). The CDR3 has 14 residues. V dropped 1 base and J dropped 0 bases, with 5 bases sitting between them. Per the germline V gene, CDR1 is SEHNR and CDR2 is FQNEAQ (reference sequence).

This clone was counted between two and nine times. This sequence joins TRBV6-6 and TRBJ2-5, with 7 bases aligning to TRBD1. The junction had 7 bases not matched to a gene; V was cut back by 7 bases and J by 2 bases. Germline loops: CDR1 MNHNY, CDR2 SVGAGI (reference sequence). The CDR3 totals 14 residues. The chain's CDR3 is CASNIQGWQETQYF. As DNA, the CDR3 is TGTGCCAGCAACATACAGGGGTGGCAAGAGACCCAGTACTTC.

The rearrangement uses TRBV13 and TRBJ1-2; TRBD1 agrees at 11 bases. CDR1 is PRHDT, CDR2 FYEKMQ, per germline (reference sequence). The V segment lost 4 bases and the J segment 4 bases; nucleotides outside the gene matches: 5. The CDR3 length is 15 residues. The CDR3: CASSSGQGDVYGYTF. CDR3 nucleotide sequence: TGTGCCAGCAGCTCGGGACAGGGGGATGTCTATGGCTACACCTTC.

This clone was seen only a few times. The gene calls are TRBV19 and TRBJ2-1, with 10 bases identical to TRBD2. Germline lookup yields CDR1 LNHDA and CDR2 SQIVND (reference sequence). The CDR3 has 15 residues. V dropped 6 bases and J dropped 6; count of bases not matched to a gene: 8. CDR3 residues: CASRTTPSGGNEQFF. CDR3 DNA sequence: TGTGCCAGTAGGACCACGCCTAGCGGGGGCAATGAGCAGTTCTTC. The complete variable domain, with remaining parts taken from reference TRBV19 and TRBJ2-1, reads DGGITQSPKYLFRKEGQNVTLSCEQNLNHDAMYWYRQDPGQGLRLIYYSQIVNDFQKGDIAEGYSVSREKKESFPLTVTSAQKNPTAFYLCASRTTPSGGNEQFFGPGTRLTVL.

The chain carries TRBV4-1 and TRBJ2-1, with 8 nucleotides matching TRBD1. The V gene's germline CDR1 is MGHRA and CDR2 YSYEKL. CDR3 length equals 14 residues. The trim removed 1 base at V and 7 bases at J, leaving 3 bases unmatched. The CDR3 bases are TGCGCCAGCAGCCAAGGCAGGGGGCTAAATGAGCAGTTCTTC. This translates into CASSQGRGLNEQFF.

This chain joins TRBV12-3 or TRBV12-4 and TRBJ1-2; D might be TRBD1 (6 bases). V shed 6 bases and J shed 8 bases, with 13 bases lying between them. The CDR3 is made up of 12 amino acids. CDR3 sequence reads: CASSLQGSGYTF. The CDR3 DNA is TGTGCCAGCAGCTTACAGGGTTCGGGCTACACCTTC.

This clone came up once. V gene TRBV6-4 combines with J gene TRBJ2-3; a weak D match, TRBD2 (6 bases). From germline, CDR1 is MRHNA and CDR2 SNTAGT. There are 12 residues in the CDR3. V lost 5 bases and J 4 bases, leaving 7 bases between the germline ends. The CDR3 region is CASSSGADTQYF. The CDR3 DNA follows: TGTGCCAGCAGTTCGGGGGCAGATACGCAGTATTTT.

This rearrangement joins TRBV24-1 to TRBJ1-2, with 11 bases identical to TRBD1. Germline CDR1 is KGHDR and CDR2 is SFDVKD. The CDR3 has 15 amino acids. The J segment lost 8 bases and the V segment lost 3 bases, leaving 7 bases of the junction unmatched. The CDR3 nucleotides read TGTGCCACCAGTGATCCGGGACAGGGGGAGGAAGGCTACACCTTC. The encoded protein is CATSDPGQGEEGYTF.

This chain links TRBV6-2 or TRBV6-3 with TRBJ2-3; D perhaps matches TRBD2 (5 bases). Germline V lookup: CDR1 MNHEY, CDR2 SVGEGT. Trimming pared 4 bases from V and 0 bases from J, leaving 8 bases between. The CDR3 runs to 14 residues. The CDR3 DNA follows: TGTGCCAGCAGTTCAGAGGGCAGCACAGATACGCAGTATTTT. This gives the protein CASSSEGSTDTQYF.

J is TRBJ1-2 and V is TRBV6-5; D gene uncertain. V lost 6 bases, J lost 1 base, and 12 bases lay in between. The length of the CDR3 is 14 residues. Germline V gene sequence: CDR1 MNHEY, CDR2 SVGAGI. Here the CDR3 reads CASSEGSFNYGYTF. The CDR3 region has the DNA TGTGCCAGCAGCGAGGGCAGCTTTAACTATGGCTACACCTTC.

This clone was counted once. The rearrangement uses TRBV27 and TRBJ2-2; 11 bases fit TRBD1. The CDR3 has 18 residues. J lost 3 bases, V lost 4 bases, and 10 bases had no gene match. CDR1 is MNHEY, CDR2 SMNVEV, per germline (reference sequence). CDR3 in amino acids: CASSSDRGRFTYTGELFF. The CDR3 bases are TGTGCCAGCAGTTCGGACAGGGGGCGATTTACGTACACCGGGGAGCTGTTTTTT.

There are a few counts of this clone. The V and J genes are TRBV21-1 and TRBJ1-3; TRBD1, the table's D call, lacks a check against the DNA. TRBV21-1 is noted as a pseudogene. The CDR3 has 15 amino acids. The CDR3 nucleotides read TGTGCCAGCAGCAAAGTAACAGACTCTGGAAACACCATATATTTT. Protein product: CASSKVTDSGNTIYF.

This chain links TRBV18 with TRBJ2-5; 7 bases match TRBD1. CDR1 and CDR2 from the germline V gene are KGHSH and LQKENI. V shed 8 bases, J shed 3 bases, and the junction held 3 bases outside the gene matches. The CDR3 runs to 12 residues. The CDR3 coding sequence is TGTGCCAGCAACAGGGGAAAAGAGACCCAGTACTTC. Encoded protein: CASNRGKETQYF.

The rearrangement links TRBV5-6 to TRBJ1-6, with 7 bases matching TRBD1. CDR1 is SGHDT, CDR2 YYEEEE, per germline. The CDR3 extends over 15 amino acids. Trimming at V came to 4 bases and at J to 4 bases, leaving 5 bases not matched to a gene. The CDR3 nucleotides read TGTGCCAGCAGCGGCCGGGACAGATATAATTCACCCCTCCACTTT. It translates to CASSGRDRYNSPLHF.

The chain combines TRBV24-1 with TRBJ2-3; 7 nucleotides match TRBD2. The V gene's germline CDR1 is KGHDR and CDR2 SFDVKD. V was pared by 5 bases and J by 4 bases, with 2 bases of the junction left unmatched. CDR3 length: 13 amino acids. CDR3 bases: TGTGCCACCAGTGCCGGGGGGTCAGATACGCAGTATTTT. Translation: CATSAGGSDTQYF.

This chain joins TRBV19 and TRBJ2-3; 7 positions agree with TRBD1. V dropped 3 bases and J dropped 2; count of bases not matched to a gene: 8. This CDR3 spans 16 amino acids. Germline loops: CDR1 LNHDA, CDR2 SQIVND (reference sequence). The CDR3 nucleotides are TGTGCCAGTAGTATTAGACAGGGAGTTTTCACAGATACGCAGTATTTT. Translating it yields CASSIRQGVFTDTQYF.